These T cell receptor beta chains were read from a single sample in a study. MiXCR, applied by TCRdb to the RT-PCR reads, yields one record per CDR3 protein. The sample has about 680,000 distinct CDR3 sequences, approximately 15% seen once. Input material: memory CD4+ T cells from blood. Receptors were obtained from a female donor in good health, serving as a healthy control. Both conserved end residues are part of each CDR3. A D gene is named only where the DNA matches it firmly. Not every row has a clone size; where given, it reads once, few, many or a size class.

TRBJ2-1,TRBV9,many,.,TGTGCCAGCAGCGTTGGGCGGAATTACAATGAGCAGTTCTTC,CASSVGRNYNEQFF
TRBJ1-5,TRBV7-2,few,TRBD1,TGTGCCAGCAGCTTCACAGGGGGGGATCAGCCCCAGCATTTT,CASSFTGGDQPQHF
TRBJ2-3,TRBV11-2,few,TRBD1,TGTGCCAGCAGCCTATTCCCGACAGGGGTGGGTTCGGATACGCAGTATTTT,CASSLFPTGVGSDTQYF
TRBJ2-7,TRBV20-1,few,.,TGCAGTGCTATGTTTGGCAGTTCGAGCTCCTACGAGCAGTACTTC,CSAMFGSSSSYEQYF
TRBJ1-2,TRBV12-3/TRBV12-4,.,.,TGTGCCAGCAGTTTATGGGGTCCACACCTTAACTATGGCTACACCTTC,CASSLWGPHLNYGYTF
TRBJ1-1,TRBV5-5,.,.,TGTGCCAGCAGCTTTCAGATTAACACTGAAGCTTTCTTT,CASSFQINTEAFF
TRBJ1-5,TRBV2,once,.,TGTGCCAGCAGTGAACGATCAGAGAGCAATCAGCCCCAGCATTTT,CASSERSESNQPQHF
TRBJ1-1,TRBV20-1,.,.,TGCAGTGCGCAAGGGACGGGGACTGAAGCTTTCTTT,CSAQGTGTEAFF
TRBJ1-1,TRBV12-3/TRBV12-4,many,TRBD1,TGTGCCAGCAGTTTAGAGACAGGGGGCCGTCGAATCTTT,CASSLETGGRRIF
TRBJ2-7,TRBV7-2,many,TRBD2,TGTGCCAGCAGCGTAACCGGGACTAGCGGCTACGAGCAGTACTTC,CASSVTGTSGYEQYF
TRBJ2-3,TRBV7-2,.,.,TGTGCCAGCAGCGGCGGGTTGGATACGCAGTATTTT,CASSGGLDTQYF
TRBJ2-7,TRBV29-1,many,.,TGCAGCGGGGGTCTAGGGATTGAGGCGGGGGAGCAGTACTTC,CSGGLGIEAGEQYF
TRBJ2-5,TRBV7-2,many,.,TGTGCCAGCAGCTTACAAATGATGCAGGGCCGGGAGACCCAGTACTTC,CASSLQMMQGRETQYF
TRBJ1-1,TRBV10-3,.,.,TGTGCCATCAGTGAGTCTAGGGAGAACACTGAAGCTTTCTTT,CAISESRENTEAFF
TRBJ2-7,TRBV6-2/TRBV6-3,.,TRBD2,TGTGCCAGCAGTACCCTCCGGACGGGGGGTTCCTACGAGCAGTACTTC,CASSTLRTGGSYEQYF
TRBJ2-2,TRBV12-3/TRBV12-4,many,TRBD1,TGTGCCAGCAGATCACGGACAGGGGGCCCCGGGGAGCTGTTTTTT,CASRSRTGGPGELFF
TRBJ1-5,TRBV20-1,few,TRBD1,TGCAGTGCTGTAACAGGGGACAAAGCTAGCAATCAGCCCCAGCATTTT,CSAVTGDKASNQPQHF
TRBJ2-7,TRBV2,.,TRBD2,TGTGCCAGCATTCACTTAGCGGGAGCTTTGGGGGGCGAGCAGTACTTC,CASIHLAGALGGEQYF
TRBJ2-7,TRBV20-1,many,TRBD2,TGCAGTGCTACCGGTCAGCGGGATATCTACGAGCAGTACTTC,CSATGQRDIYEQYF
TRBJ2-1,TRBV11-2,few,TRBD1,TGTGCCAGCAGCTTTACCGGGACAGGGTCGAATGAGCAGTTCTTC,CASSFTGTGSNEQFF
TRBJ2-3,TRBV6-5,few,TRBD2,TGTGCCAGCATTCCGAGACGGGGGGGTTCGGATACGCAGTATTTT,CASIPRRGGSDTQYF
TRBJ2-1,TRBV3-1,.,.,TGTGCCAGCAGCCAACAGGGTGTAAGGAATGAGCAGTTCTTC,CASSQQGVRNEQFF
TRBJ1-6,TRBV6-5,few,TRBD1,TGTGCCAGCAGTCCAGGACAGGTTTCTTCACCCCTCCACTTT,CASSPGQVSSPLHF
TRBJ1-1,TRBV6-1,many,.,TGTGCCAGCAGTGAAGGGGGCGGCACTGAAGCTTTCTTT,CASSEGGGTEAFF
TRBJ1-6,TRBV7-2,few,.,TGTGCCAGCAGCTTAGGTTCGAGTATGCCTTCACCCCTCCACTTT,CASSLGSSMPSPLHF
TRBJ2-1,TRBV6-6,few,TRBD1,TGTGCCAGCACTCACGGGCGGGACAGGGGGTACAATGAGCAGTTCTTC,CASTHGRDRGYNEQFF
TRBJ1-4,TRBV12-3/TRBV12-4,once,.,TGTGCCAGCACCTTCTCAGGGACTAATGAAAAACTGTTTTTT,CASTFSGTNEKLFF
TRBJ1-1,TRBV4-2,few,.,TGTGCCAGCAGCCAAGAACAGGGTTACACTGAAGCTTTCTTT,CASSQEQGYTEAFF
TRBJ1-5,TRBV7-2,.,.,TGTGCCAGCAGCTTAGACGGGTTGGGAAGCAATCAGCCCCAGCATTTT,CASSLDGLGSNQPQHF
TRBJ1-2,TRBV7-9,many,TRBD1,TGTGCCAGCAGCTATGACAGGGCGGATGGCTACACCTTC,CASSYDRADGYTF
TRBJ2-3,TRBV20-1,few,TRBD2,TGCAGTGCTAGAGTCACTAGCGGGAGATATCAGGGGGTCGCAGATACGCAGTATTTT,CSARVTSGRYQGVADTQYF
TRBJ2-7,TRBV7-2,many,.,TGTGCCAGCAGCTCGAGCTCCTACGAGCAGTACTTC,CASSSSSYEQYF